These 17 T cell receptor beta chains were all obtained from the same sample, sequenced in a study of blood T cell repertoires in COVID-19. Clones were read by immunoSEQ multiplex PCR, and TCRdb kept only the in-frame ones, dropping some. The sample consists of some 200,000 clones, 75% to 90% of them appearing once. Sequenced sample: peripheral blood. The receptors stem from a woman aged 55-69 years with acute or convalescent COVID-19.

The CDR3, as DNA: TGTGCCAGCAGACCTTCGGGGACAGGGGTTACCGGGGAGCTGTTTTTT. Translated, it gives CASRPSGTGVTGELFF. The chain combines TRBV6-2 or TRBV6-3 with TRBJ2-2; 10 bases are a match to TRBD1. The CDR3 loop spans 16 amino acids. Losses at the gene ends were 6 bases for V and 5 bases for J; bases not matched to a gene: 9. Germline values: CDR1 MNHEY, CDR2 SVGEGT.

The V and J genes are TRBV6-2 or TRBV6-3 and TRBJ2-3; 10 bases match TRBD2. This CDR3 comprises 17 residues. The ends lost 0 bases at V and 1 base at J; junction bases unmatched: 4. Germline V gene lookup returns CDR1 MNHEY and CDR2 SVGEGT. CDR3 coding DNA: TGTGCCAGCAGTTACTCTAGCGGGAGGCTCGGCACAGATACGCAGTATTTT. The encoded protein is CASSYSSGRLGTDTQYF.

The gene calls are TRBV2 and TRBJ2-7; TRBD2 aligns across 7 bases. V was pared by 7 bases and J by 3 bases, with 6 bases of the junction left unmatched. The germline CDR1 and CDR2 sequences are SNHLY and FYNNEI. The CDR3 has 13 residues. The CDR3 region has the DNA TGTGCCAGCAATCAGGAGCGGGGCTACGAGCAGTACGTC. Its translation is CASNQERGYEQYV.

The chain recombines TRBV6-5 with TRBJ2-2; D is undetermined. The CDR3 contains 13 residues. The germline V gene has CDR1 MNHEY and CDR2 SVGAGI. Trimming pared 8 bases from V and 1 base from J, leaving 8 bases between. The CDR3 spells CASERGNTGELFF. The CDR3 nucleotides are TGTGCCAGCGAGAGAGGGAACACCGGGGAGCTGTTTTTT.

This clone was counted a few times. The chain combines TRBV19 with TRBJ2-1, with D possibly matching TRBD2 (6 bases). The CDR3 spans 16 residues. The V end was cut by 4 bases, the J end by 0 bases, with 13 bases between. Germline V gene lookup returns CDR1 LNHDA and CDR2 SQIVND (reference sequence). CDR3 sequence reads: CASSRGLLSSYNEQFF. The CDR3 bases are TGTGCCAGTAGTAGGGGACTCCTAAGCTCCTACAATGAGCAGTTCTTC.

CDR3 coding DNA: TGTGCCAGTAGTATGTGGGGCTTGAACACTGAAGCTTTCTTT. It specifies CASSMWGLNTEAFF. The V call is TRBV19, the J call TRBJ1-1; D possibly corresponds to TRBD1 (5 bases). CDR3 length equals 14 residues. The V gene's germline CDR1 is LNHDA and CDR2 SQIVND (reference sequence). V was trimmed by 3 bases and J by 0 bases, leaving 8 bases between them.

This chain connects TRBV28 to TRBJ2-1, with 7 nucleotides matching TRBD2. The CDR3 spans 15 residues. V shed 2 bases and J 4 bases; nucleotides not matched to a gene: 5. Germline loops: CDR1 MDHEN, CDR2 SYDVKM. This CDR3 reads CASSLVSGEYNEQFF. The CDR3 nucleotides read TGTGCCAGCAGTTTAGTAAGCGGGGAGTACAATGAGCAGTTCTTC. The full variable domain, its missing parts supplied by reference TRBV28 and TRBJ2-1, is DVKVTQSSRYLVKRTGEKVFLECVQDMDHENMFWYRQDPGLGLRLIYFSYDVKMKEKGDIPEGYSVSREKKERFSLILESASTNQTSMYLCASSLVSGEYNEQFFGPGTRLTVL.

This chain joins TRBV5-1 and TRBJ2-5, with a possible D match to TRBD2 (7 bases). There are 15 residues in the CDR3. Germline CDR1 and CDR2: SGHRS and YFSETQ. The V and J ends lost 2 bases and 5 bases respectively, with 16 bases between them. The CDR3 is CASSFSGGRGETQYF. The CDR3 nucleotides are TGCGCCAGCAGCTTCTCCGGGGGGCGCGGGGAGACCCAGTACTTC.

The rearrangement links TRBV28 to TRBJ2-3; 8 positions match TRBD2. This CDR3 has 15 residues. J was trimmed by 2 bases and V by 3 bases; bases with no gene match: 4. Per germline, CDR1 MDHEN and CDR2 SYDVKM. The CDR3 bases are TGTGCCAGCAGTTTCCAAGCGGGAGTCACAGATACGCAGTATTTT. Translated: CASSFQAGVTDTQYF.

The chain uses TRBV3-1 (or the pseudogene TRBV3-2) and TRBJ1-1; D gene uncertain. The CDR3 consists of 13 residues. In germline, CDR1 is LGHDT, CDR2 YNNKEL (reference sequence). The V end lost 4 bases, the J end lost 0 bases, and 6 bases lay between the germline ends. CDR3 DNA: TGTGCCAGCAGCCCTTTGTTGAACACTGAAGCTTTCTTT. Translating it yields CASSPLLNTEAFF.

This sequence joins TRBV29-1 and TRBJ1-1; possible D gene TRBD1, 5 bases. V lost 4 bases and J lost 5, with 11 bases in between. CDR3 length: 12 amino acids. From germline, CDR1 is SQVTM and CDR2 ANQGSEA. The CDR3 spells CSVVQGGTEAFF. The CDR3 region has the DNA TGCAGCGTTGTCCAGGGAGGGACTGAAGCTTTCTTT.

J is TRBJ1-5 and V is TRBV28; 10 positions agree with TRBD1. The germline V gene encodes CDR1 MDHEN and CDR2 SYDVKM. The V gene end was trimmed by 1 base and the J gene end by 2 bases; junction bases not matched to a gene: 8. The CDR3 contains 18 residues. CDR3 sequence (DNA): TGTGCCAGCAGTTTATCGGGACAGGGGTTGTTGGGCAATCAGCCCCAGCATTTT. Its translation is CASSLSGQGLLGNQPQHF. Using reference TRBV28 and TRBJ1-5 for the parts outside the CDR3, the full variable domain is DVKVTQSSRYLVKRTGEKVFLECVQDMDHENMFWYRQDPGLGLRLIYFSYDVKMKEKGDIPEGYSVSREKKERFSLILESASTNQTSMYLCASSLSGQGLLGNQPQHFGDGTRLSIL.

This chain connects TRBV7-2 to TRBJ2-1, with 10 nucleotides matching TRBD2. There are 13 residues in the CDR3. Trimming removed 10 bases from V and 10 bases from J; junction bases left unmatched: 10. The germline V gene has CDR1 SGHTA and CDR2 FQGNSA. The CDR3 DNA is TGTGCCATCGGGGGACTAGCGTCGGTGGAGCAGTTCTTC. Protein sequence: CAIGGLASVEQFF.

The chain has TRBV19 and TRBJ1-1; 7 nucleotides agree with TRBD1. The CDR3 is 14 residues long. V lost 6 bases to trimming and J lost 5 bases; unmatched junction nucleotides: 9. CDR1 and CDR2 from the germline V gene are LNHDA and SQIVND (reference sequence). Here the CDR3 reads CASSQPPGGTEAFF. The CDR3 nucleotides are TGTGCCAGTAGCCAACCCCCAGGGGGGACTGAAGCTTTCTTT.

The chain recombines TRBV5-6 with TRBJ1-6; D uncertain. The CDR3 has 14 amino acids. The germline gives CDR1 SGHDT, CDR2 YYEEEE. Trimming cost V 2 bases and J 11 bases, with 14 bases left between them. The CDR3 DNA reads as TGTGCCAGCAGCTTCGCCGGGTCCTACGCACCCCTCCACTTT. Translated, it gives CASSFAGSYAPLHF.

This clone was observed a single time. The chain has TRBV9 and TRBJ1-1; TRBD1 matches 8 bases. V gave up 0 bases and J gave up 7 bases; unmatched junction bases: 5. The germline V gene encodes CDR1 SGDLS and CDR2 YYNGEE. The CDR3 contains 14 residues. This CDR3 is CASSVGSGGREAFF. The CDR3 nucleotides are TGTGCCAGCAGCGTAGGTTCAGGGGGCCGTGAAGCTTTCTTT.

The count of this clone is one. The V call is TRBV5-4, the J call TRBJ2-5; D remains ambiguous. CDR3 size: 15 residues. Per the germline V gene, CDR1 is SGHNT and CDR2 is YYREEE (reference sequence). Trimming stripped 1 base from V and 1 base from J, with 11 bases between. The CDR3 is CASSLLGVTQETQYF. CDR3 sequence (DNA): TGTGCCAGCAGCTTGCTCGGAGTGACCCAAGAGACCCAGTACTTC.